This T cell receptor beta chain was sequenced during a study of blood T cell repertoires in COVID-19. Only in-frame clones appear in the TCRdb table, and some are missing; sequencing was by immunoSEQ multiplex PCR. Among approximately 90,000 clones listed, around nine tenths were seen once. V dropped 4 bases and J dropped 3 bases, with 16 bases sitting between them. This CDR3 has 16 residues. Germline CDR1 SNHLY, CDR2 FYNNEI. The specimen was peripheral blood. This chain joins TRBV2 and TRBJ1-3; maybe TRBD1 (5 bases). This TCR was sampled from a woman aged 70-85 years with acute or convalescent COVID-19. The CDR3 nucleotides are TGTGCCAGCAGTGGTTCCCAGGGTCTTTTTGGAAACACCATATATTTT. It specifies CASSGSQGLFGNTIYF.